Here is one T cell receptor beta chain with its context. Its antigen is currently unknown. This record belongs to a study of spatial heterogeneity in lung cancer. As for the study in general: Detected sequences consistently included more beta-chain ones than alpha-chain ones.

A unique molecular identifier was attached to every TCR cDNA molecule. TCRdb redid the calling of the 5' RACE reads with MiXCR, one entry per CDR3 protein. The table shows 40,000 to 50,000 distinct CDR3 sequences, with about an eighth occurring only once. Study findings and constraints: Whereas they appeared in blood less at follow-up, ubiquitous expanded tumor TCRs appeared there more at resection.

V was clipped by 5 bases and J by 1 base, with 6 bases between them. The CDR3 is 14 amino acids. CDR1 is SGHTA, CDR2 FQGNSA, per germline. Specified time point: sample taken at primary tumor resection. The input material, whole RNA from tumor, nontumor lung or frozen PBMC, was sequenced unsorted. The donors comprised around 76 untreated early-stage non-small cell lung cancer patients. The source material was PBMCs, sampled at surgery. This TCR came from a male donor with early-stage non-small cell lung cancer. The chain employs TRBV7-2 and TRBJ2-6; no clear D. The CDR3 nucleotides are TGTGCCAGCAGCCCAAAATCTGGGGCCAACGTCCTGACTTTC. It yields the protein CASSPKSGANVLTF.